A single sample gave rise to the 29 T cell receptor beta chains below, sequenced in a study of cytomegalovirus exposure and HLA in healthy donors. Primers included in the PCR were 60 Vbeta and 13 Jbeta primers. The assay was immunoSEQ multiplex PCR, and TCRdb's table has in-frame clones only and misses some. The sample records about 59,000 clones, approximately 83% being singletons. Material for sequencing was PBMCs. These receptors all stem from a human donor in good health.

The genes are TRBV9 and TRBJ1-2; 11 nucleotides agree with TRBD1. Germline CDR1 is SGDLS and CDR2 is YYNGEE. The V segment lost 4 bases and the J segment 4 bases; nucleotides outside the gene matches: 9. This CDR3 contains 16 residues. The CDR3 is CASSLPDRGHSYGYTF. The CDR3, as DNA: TGTGCCAGCAGCCTACCGGACAGGGGGCATAGCTATGGCTACACCTTC.

V gene TRBV2 combines with J gene TRBJ1-2; D is unclear. This CDR3 comprises 16 residues. Trimming cost V 1 base and J 8 bases, with 20 bases left between them. Germline CDR1 and CDR2: SNHLY and FYNNEI. The CDR3 here is CASSEGVLEVYGGYTF. The CDR3 nucleotides read TGTGCCAGCAGTGAAGGGGTCTTGGAGGTTTATGGCGGCTACACCTTC.

The chain couples TRBV7-2 to TRBJ2-3; 10 bases line up with TRBD2. Unmatched junction bases numbered 3, after V lost 1 base and J lost 5 bases. The germline CDR1 and CDR2 sequences are SGHTA and FQGNSA. This CDR3 is 15 amino acids long. For the CDR3, the DNA is TGTGCCAGCAGCTTAGTTCTAGCGGGGGAAGATACGCAGTATTTT. Translation gives CASSLVLAGEDTQYF.

Here the CDR3 reads CASSAQTGAYGYTF. The CDR3 DNA reads as TGTGCCAGCAGCGCCCAAACAGGAGCCTATGGCTACACCTTC. J is TRBJ1-2 and V is TRBV4-2; D may be TRBD1 (5 bases). The CDR3 runs to 14 residues. Trimming shortened V by 5 bases and J by 4 bases, and 14 bases separated the two germline ends. Germline V CDR1 and CDR2: LGHNA, YNFKEQ.

The rearrangement joins TRBV28 to TRBJ1-2; 8 bases map to TRBD1. The CDR3 runs to 13 residues. V was pared by 4 bases and J by 4 bases, with 2 bases of the junction left unmatched. Germline V gene data show CDR1 as MDHEN and CDR2 as SYDVKM. The CDR3 spells CASSWDRPYGYTF. In DNA form, the CDR3 reads TGTGCCAGCAGTTGGGACAGGCCCTATGGCTACACCTTC.

The chain has TRBV18 and TRBJ2-3, with 8 bases that match TRBD2. The length of the CDR3 is 17 residues. The J segment lost 7 bases and the V segment lost 0 bases, leaving 12 bases of the junction unmatched. Germline CDR1 is KGHSH and CDR2 is LQKENI. The CDR3 sequence is CASSPPPLADHTHTQYF. Here the CDR3 DNA reads TGTGCCAGCTCACCACCTCCACTAGCGGACCACACTCATACGCAGTATTTT.

V and J are TRBV11-2 and TRBJ2-7; TRBD1 agrees at 11 bases. The CDR3 covers 15 residues. V was clipped by 8 bases and J by 3 bases; unmatched bases: 9. From germline, CDR1 is SGHAT and CDR2 FQNNGV. The CDR3 reads CASRTGGPVVYEQYF. The DNA of the CDR3 is TGTGCCAGCCGGACAGGGGGCCCAGTGGTCTACGAGCAGTACTTC.

The V gene is TRBV7-9, the J gene TRBJ2-1; 7 nucleotides line up with TRBD2. The V gene end was trimmed by 4 bases and the J gene end by 0 bases; junction bases not matched to a gene: 9. The CDR3 consists of 17 residues. The germline CDR1 and CDR2 sequences are SEHNR and FQNEAQ (reference sequence). CDR3 coding DNA: TGTGCCAGCAGCTCGCAGGGACTACCTAGCTCCTACAATGAGCAGTTCTTC. The encoded protein is CASSSQGLPSSYNEQFF.

The genes are TRBV30 and TRBJ2-3, with D possibly being TRBD2 (6 bases). With 0 bases removed from V and 0 bases from J, the gap between germline ends came to 22 bases. The length of the CDR3 is 19 residues. Per germline, CDR1 GTSNPN and CDR2 SVGIG (reference sequence). The CDR3 sequence is CAWSVPAFPSVTSTDTQYF. CDR3 in DNA: TGTGCCTGGAGTGTACCCGCTTTTCCTAGCGTAACTAGCACAGATACGCAGTATTTT.

The genes are TRBV7-3 and TRBJ2-7; 7 bases line up with TRBD1. The germline V gene encodes CDR1 SGHTA and CDR2 FQGTGA. The CDR3 covers 14 residues. The V segment lost 5 bases and the J segment 6 bases; nucleotides outside the gene matches: 10. The CDR3 reads CASSPQGESREQYF. In nucleotides, the CDR3 is TGTGCCAGCAGCCCGCAGGGGGAATCGCGCGAGCAGTACTTC.

CDR3 amino acids: CASSLAGGSRTGELFF. The CDR3 nucleotides are TGTGCCAGCAGCTTAGCGGGGGGGTCGCGCACCGGGGAGCTGTTTTTT. The chain combines TRBV7-8 with TRBJ2-2; 7 bases fit TRBD2. The germline V gene encodes CDR1 SGHVS and CDR2 FQNEAQ. This CDR3 comprises 16 residues. The V gene end was trimmed by 0 bases and the J gene end by 4 bases; junction bases not matched to a gene: 5.

The chain combines TRBV11-1 with TRBJ1-4; 7 nucleotides match TRBD1. The CDR3 loop spans 15 amino acids. Germline lookup yields CDR1 SGHAT and CDR2 FQDESV (reference sequence). V shed 5 bases, J shed 6 bases, and the junction held 9 bases outside the gene matches. The CDR3 protein is CASSPGGGGYEKLFF. Here the CDR3 DNA reads TGTGCCAGCAGCCCCGGTGGAGGGGGCTATGAAAAACTGTTTTTT.

The rearrangement links TRBV5-1 to TRBJ2-1; D remains ambiguous. The length of the CDR3 is 13 residues. V lost 0 bases, J lost 6 bases, and 7 bases lay in between. The V gene's germline CDR1 is SGHRS and CDR2 YFSETQ. CDR3 sequence: CASSLVQTNEQFF. CDR3 coding DNA: TGCGCCAGCAGCTTGGTACAGACCAATGAGCAGTTCTTC.

This clone was detected only a few times. The rearrangement uses TRBV10-3 and TRBJ1-5; tentative D call: TRBD1 (6 bases). Trimming cost V 0 bases and J 7 bases, with 13 bases left between them. The CDR3 length is 15 residues. Germline CDR1 and CDR2: ENHRY and SYGVKD. CDR3 nucleotide sequence: TGTGCCATCAGTGAGTCGAGTACAGGGTGGCAGCCCCAGCATTTT. Translated, it gives CAISESSTGWQPQHF.

The gene calls are TRBV6-7 and TRBJ2-2; D is possibly TRBD1 (6 bases). TRBV6-7 is placed among ORFs of uncertain function. This CDR3 has 18 residues. With 0 bases removed from V and 0 bases from J, the gap between germline ends came to 14 bases. The CDR3 is CASSYSFSGTPNTGELFF. The CDR3 region has the DNA TGTGCCAGCAGTTACTCGTTTTCCGGGACACCGAACACCGGGGAGCTGTTTTTT.

This sequence joins TRBV4-3 and TRBJ2-5; possibly TRBD2 for D (6 bases). CDR3 length equals 14 residues. Trimming pared 4 bases from V and 5 bases from J, leaving 14 bases between. Germline CDR1 reads LGHNA; CDR2 reads YSLEER. The CDR3 nucleotides read TGCGCCAGCAGCCGAGCCGGGGACTGGGAGACCCAGTACTTC. It is translated as CASSRAGDWETQYF.

The table lists this clone with a count of one. V gene TRBV7-8 combines with J gene TRBJ1-5, with D possibly matching TRBD1 (6 bases). Germline loops: CDR1 SGHVS, CDR2 FQNEAQ. V was pared by 5 bases and J by 7 bases, with 15 bases between. CDR3 length equals 14 residues. The CDR3 DNA reads TGTGCCAGCAGCCCCCGGGAGGGGGGCCAGCCCCAGCATTTT. This codes for CASSPREGGQPQHF.

The genes are TRBV7-3 and TRBJ1-1; D remains unclear. CDR3 length: 16 amino acids. Germline assignment: CDR1 SGHTA and CDR2 FQGTGA. V shed 5 bases and J shed 1 base, with 17 bases lying between them. The CDR3 spells CASSPSGLTRNTEAFF. Written as DNA, the CDR3 is TGTGCCAGCAGCCCCTCCGGACTGACAAGGAACACTGAAGCTTTCTTT.

V usage is TRBV2 and J usage is TRBJ2-2; TRBD1 is a possible D gene (6 bases). Germline values: CDR1 SNHLY, CDR2 FYNNEI. V lost 6 bases and J lost 6, with 11 bases in between. This CDR3 contains 13 residues. In DNA, the CDR3 is TGTGCCAGCAGCGCCAGGGGTCCCGGGGAGCTGTTTTTT. Amino acids: CASSARGPGELFF.

This clone was detected only a few times. V and J are TRBV4-2 and TRBJ2-3, with D possibly TRBD1 on 6 matching bases. The germline gives CDR1 LGHNA, CDR2 YNFKEQ. There are 16 residues in the CDR3. V shed 0 bases and J shed 4 bases, with 14 bases lying between them. The CDR3 bases are TGTGCCAGCAGCCAAGAGGGTTCAGGGGAAGCAGATACGCAGTATTTT. It specifies CASSQEGSGEADTQYF.

Turning to this clone: Other DNA sequences in the sample encode the same CDR3. V is TRBV30 and J is TRBJ1-1; D gene unclear. Germline CDR1 and CDR2: GTSNPN and SVGIG (reference sequence). The CDR3 has 11 residues. The V end was cut by 0 bases, the J end by 8 bases, with 7 bases between. DNA for the CDR3: TGTGCCTGGAGTGTACTGTCCGAAGCTTTCTTT. This codes for CAWSVLSEAFF.

In its sample, this clone was seen once. This chain connects TRBV7-2 to TRBJ2-7; TRBD1 aligns across 8 bases. The trim removed 6 bases at V and 5 bases at J, leaving 6 bases unmatched. CDR3 length: 13 amino acids. Germline V CDR1 and CDR2: SGHTA, FQGNSA. CDR3 region: CASRKTGADEQYF. Here the CDR3 DNA reads TGTGCCAGCAGGAAGACAGGGGCCGACGAGCAGTACTTC. The full variable domain, in which reference TRBV7-2 and TRBJ2-7 provide the parts outside the CDR3, is GAGVSQSPSNKVTEKGKDVELRCDPISGHTALYWYRQSLGQGLEFLIYFQGNSAPDKSGLPSDRFSAERTGGSVSTLTIQRTQQEDSAVYLCASRKTGADEQYFGPGTRLTVT.

This chain connects TRBV28 to TRBJ2-2; 7 bases are shared with TRBD1. The CDR3 covers 14 residues. V lost 7 bases and J lost 6; bases outside the gene matches: 8. Germline values: CDR1 MDHEN, CDR2 SYDVKM. The CDR3 region is CASTLQGRSGELFF. Here the CDR3 DNA reads TGTGCCAGCACCTTACAGGGGAGATCCGGGGAGCTGTTTTTT.

The CDR3 DNA sequence: TGCGCCAGCAGCTTGGTGGAGGGTTGTGAGCAGTTCTTC. It is translated as CASSLVEGCEQFF. The J gene is TRBJ2-1, the V gene TRBV5-1; TRBD2 might be the D (6 bases). The V end was cut by 0 bases, the J end by 9 bases, with 10 bases between. The germline V gene has CDR1 SGHRS and CDR2 YFSETQ. The CDR3 length is 13 residues.

In nucleotides, the CDR3 is TGTGCCAGTAGTATAGAGGGGGCCTCTGGGGCCAACGTCCTGACTTTC. It is translated as CASSIEGASGANVLTF. The chain couples TRBV19 to TRBJ2-6, with TRBD1 as a possible D gene (6 bases). CDR3 length: 16 residues. The V end was cut by 0 bases, the J end by 0 bases, with 6 bases between. Looked up from germline, CDR1 is LNHDA and CDR2 is SQIVND (reference sequence).

The V and J genes are TRBV5-1 and TRBJ2-5, with unresolved D. This CDR3 region has 18 residues. The V gene lost 0 bases and the J gene lost 3 bases, with 21 bases spanning the gap. Germline V gene lookup returns CDR1 SGHRS and CDR2 YFSETQ. The CDR3 loop reads CASSLEIMAPLGKETQYF. CDR3 sequence (DNA): TGCGCCAGCAGCTTGGAAATTATGGCACCCCTAGGAAAAGAGACCCAGTACTTC.

The chain carries TRBV6-6 and TRBJ1-4; weak D call: TRBD1 (6 bases). V was trimmed by 2 bases and J by 2 bases, leaving 9 bases between them. Germline lookup yields CDR1 MNHNY and CDR2 SVGAGI (reference sequence). This CDR3 comprises 15 residues. CDR3 protein: CASSYPQGTNEKLFF. CDR3 in DNA: TGTGCCAGCAGTTACCCTCAGGGGACTAATGAAAAACTGTTTTTT.

The CDR3 region has the DNA TGTGCCAGCAGCTTGTTACAGGGAGGGACCTACGAGCAGTACTTC. Protein: CASSLLQGGTYEQYF. The gene calls are TRBV5-4 and TRBJ2-7; a possible D gene is TRBD2 (7 bases). Germline loops: CDR1 SGHNT, CDR2 YYREEE (reference sequence). V shed 1 base and J shed 2 bases, with 13 bases lying between them. This CDR3 comprises 15 residues.

The genes are TRBV7-6 and TRBJ1-1, with a weak D call TRBD1 (5 bases). CDR1 and CDR2 from the germline V gene are SGHVS and FNYEAQ. The V end lost 5 bases, the J end lost 0 bases, and 13 bases lay between the germline ends. The CDR3 runs 15 residues. This chain's CDR3 is CASSRETAMNTEAFF. The CDR3 DNA is TGTGCCAGCAGCCGCGAGACAGCGATGAACACTGAAGCTTTCTTT.